The clone carrying this T cell receptor (beta chain) is a singleton in its sample. Per the authors' pipeline: Estimation of nucleated cell counts was performed using reference gene primer amplification. Here immunoSEQ multiplex PCR was the method, and the copy in TCRdb shows in-frame clones only, minus some. That table is the source of V, J and clone size, and D and trimming were worked out from the DNA. The table has about 200,000 clones, about 90% seen once; the top ten hold 1% to 1.5%. The CDR3 length is 14 residues. V was clipped by 5 bases and J by 4 bases, with 11 bases between them. The germline gives CDR1 SGHVS, CDR2 FQNEAQ. The sample comes from a study of blood T cell repertoires in COVID-19. In the study overall: Donors in the United States, Italy and Spain gave samples during acute or convalescent COVID-19. PBMCs, B-cell-depleted T cells, or T cells provided the cDNA or gDNA that made up the material.

Sequencing was done on a sample of peripheral blood. The chain joins TRBV7-8 to TRBJ1-4; D is undetermined. This TCR came from a man aged 25 to 40 with acute or convalescent COVID-19. The CDR3 sequence is CASSRGSSNEKLFF. In DNA form, the CDR3 reads TGTGCCAGCAGCCGAGGGAGTAGTAATGAAAAACTGTTTTTT.